The 29 T cell receptor beta chains below were found in one sample sequenced in a study of T cell clonotyping in hematopoietic cell transplantation. Measured with immunoSEQ multiplex PCR; TCRdb has only the in-frame clones, and not every one. The sample records several thousand clones, 15% to 20% being singletons. The sample was peripheral blood mononuclear cells, taken 30 days after allogeneic stem cell transplant. These receptors all stem from a male patient in his 50s who had an allogeneic stem cell transplant from a related donor, so the T cells may come from the graft donor. Some clones in this sample may be carry-over from other donors' samples.

This clone was counted a few times. This chain uses TRBV29-1 with TRBJ2-7, with D perhaps TRBD2 (5 bases). Trimming pared 4 bases from V and 6 bases from J, leaving 13 bases between. This CDR3 spans 12 amino acids. The germline gives CDR1 SQVTM, CDR2 ANQGSEA. CDR3 DNA: TGCAGCGTTGTGGGAGTAAAACTCGAGCAGTACTTC. Encoded protein: CSVVGVKLEQYF.

This clone was seen only a few times. The CDR3: CASGSQQIYGYTF. DNA of the CDR3: TGTGCCAGCGGATCACAGCAAATCTATGGCTACACCTTC. V gene TRBV6-5 combines with J gene TRBJ1-2; D is uncertain. V was shortened by 8 bases and J by 4 bases, with 14 bases between the two germline ends. Germline V gives CDR1 MNHEY, CDR2 SVGAGI. The CDR3 extends over 13 amino acids.

V is TRBV6-5 and J is TRBJ1-1; D is uncertain. Germline CDR1 and CDR2: MNHEY and SVGAGI. The CDR3 length is 15 residues. V lost 0 bases and J 0 bases, leaving 8 bases between the germline ends. This chain's CDR3 is CASSYSNTMNTEAFF. DNA of the CDR3: TGTGCCAGCAGTTACTCGAACACCATGAACACTGAAGCTTTCTTT.

This chain joins TRBV30 and TRBJ1-5; D is unresolved. V gave up 2 bases and J gave up 7 bases, with 12 bases separating them. The length of the CDR3 is 13 residues. Germline lookup yields CDR1 GTSNPN and CDR2 SVGIG (reference sequence). In DNA, the CDR3 is TGTGCCTGGAGTAGTACGGATTTCCAGCCCCAGCATTTT. Protein: CAWSSTDFQPQHF.

The chain uses TRBV30 and TRBJ1-2; D is uncertain. Germline V gene data show CDR1 as GTSNPN and CDR2 as SVGIG (reference sequence). The length of the CDR3 is 12 residues. The V gene lost 2 bases and the J gene lost 4 bases, with 8 bases spanning the gap. CDR3 amino acids: CAWSFGGYGYTF. The CDR3 DNA follows: TGTGCCTGGAGTTTCGGCGGCTATGGCTACACCTTC.

This clone is a singleton in its sample. This chain links TRBV30 with TRBJ2-4; D gene ambiguous. Germline loops: CDR1 GTSNPN, CDR2 SVGIG (reference sequence). The CDR3 loop spans 12 amino acids. Trimming shortened V by 0 bases and J by 6 bases, and 6 bases separated the two germline ends. CDR3 residues: CAWSVTGNIQYF. CDR3 DNA sequence: TGTGCCTGGAGTGTAACCGGAAACATTCAGTACTTC.

This clone was seen only a few times. The rearrangement uses TRBV28 and TRBJ1-2; D unresolved. The length of the CDR3 is 14 residues. Between the trimmed V and J ends, which lost 5 bases and 4 bases, there was a span of 14 bases. Germline lookup yields CDR1 MDHEN and CDR2 SYDVKM. CDR3: CASSDLGAGYGYTF. The CDR3 region has the DNA TGTGCCAGCAGTGACTTGGGAGCAGGCTATGGCTACACCTTC.

This clone has a handful of counts. The chain combines TRBV9 with TRBJ1-2; D remains ambiguous. The CDR3 covers 13 residues. The V end lost 2 bases, the J end lost 2 bases, and 7 bases lay between the germline ends. The germline CDR1 and CDR2 sequences are SGDLS and YYNGEE. CDR3 residues: CASSVTENYGYTF. CDR3 nucleotide sequence: TGTGCCAGCAGCGTTACAGAAAACTATGGCTACACCTTC.

This clone showed up just a few times. CDR3: CAWSISGTDNSPLHF. The CDR3 coding sequence is TGTGCCTGGAGTATTTCGGGGACAGATAATTCACCCCTCCACTTT. The rearrangement uses TRBV30 and TRBJ1-6; 7 nucleotides align to TRBD1. Germline lookup yields CDR1 GTSNPN and CDR2 SVGIG (reference sequence). The CDR3 has 15 residues. Trimming removed 2 bases from V and 5 bases from J; junction bases left unmatched: 6.

The V gene is TRBV30, the J gene TRBJ1-6; D perhaps matches TRBD1 (5 bases). The CDR3 length is 12 residues. Per germline, CDR1 GTSNPN and CDR2 SVGIG (reference sequence). V shed 6 bases and J shed 7 bases, with 10 bases lying between them. In nucleotides, the CDR3 is TGTGCCTGTGGGGACTTCAATTCACCCCTCCACTTT. Its translation: CACGDFNSPLHF.

The gene calls are TRBV6-5 and TRBJ1-4; D remains ambiguous. Germline assignment: CDR1 MNHEY and CDR2 SVGAGI. The CDR3 is 13 residues long. V was pared by 2 bases and J by 6 bases, with 7 bases between. The CDR3 loop reads CASSYDVHEKLFF. The CDR3 DNA sequence: TGTGCCAGCAGTTACGACGTCCATGAAAAACTGTTTTTT.

In its sample, this clone was seen a few times. The V and J genes are TRBV7-6 and TRBJ1-4; TRBD1 might be the D (5 bases). Germline-derived CDR1 and CDR2 are SGHVS and FNYEAQ. The CDR3 totals 17 residues. Trimming shortened V by 1 base and J by 0 bases, and 12 bases separated the two germline ends. CDR3 sequence reads: CASSLVNPGPTNEKLFF. The CDR3 nucleotides read TGTGCCAGCAGCTTAGTTAATCCGGGGCCAACTAATGAAAAACTGTTTTTT. Filled out from reference TRBV7-6 and TRBJ1-4, the complete variable domain reads GAGVSQSPRYKVTKRGQDVALRCDPISGHVSLYWYRQALGQGPEFLTYFNYEAQQDKSGLPNDRFSAERPEGSISTLTIQRTEQRDSAMYRCASSLVNPGPTNEKLFFGSGTQLSVL.

This chain uses TRBV5-1 with TRBJ1-1, with D perhaps matching TRBD1 (5 bases). Looked up from germline, CDR1 is SGHRS and CDR2 is YFSETQ. Between the trimmed V and J ends, which lost 0 bases and 6 bases, there was a span of 15 bases. CDR3 length equals 15 residues. The CDR3 coding sequence is TGCGCCAGCAGCTTGGCCGGAGGGGCCGAGGCTGAAGCTTTCTTT. Protein product: CASSLAGGAEAEAFF.

The J gene is TRBJ2-5, the V gene TRBV14; D call uncertain. The CDR3 contains 12 residues. The germline V gene encodes CDR1 SGHDN and CDR2 FVKESK. Trimming removed 1 base from V and 7 bases from J, with 7 bases in between. CDR3 DNA sequence: TGTGCCAGCAGCCAAGGAGAATTGACCCAGTACTTC. Protein: CASSQGELTQYF.

This clone was counted a few times. The rearrangement joins TRBV6-5 to TRBJ1-2; D call uncertain. CDR1 and CDR2 (germline): MNHEY, SVGAGI. Trimming took 5 bases from V and 7 from J, leaving 11 bases between them. CDR3 size: 12 residues. The CDR3 region has the DNA TGTGCCAGCAGTACCAGGTTTGGTGGCTACACCTTC. This codes for CASSTRFGGYTF.

The chain joins TRBV30 to TRBJ2-7; 13 bases are a match to TRBD2. CDR3 length: 14 amino acids. Germline values: CDR1 GTSNPN, CDR2 SVGIG (reference sequence). After removal of 2 bases from V and 7 bases from J, the junction contained 5 bases not matched to a gene. CDR3 sequence: CAWSKPGLAGEQYF. In nucleotides, the CDR3 is TGTGCCTGGAGTAAACCGGGACTAGCGGGAGAGCAGTACTTC.

The table lists this clone with a few counts. The chain is built from TRBV30 and TRBJ1-1, with D unclear. Looked up from germline, CDR1 is GTSNPN and CDR2 is SVGIG (reference sequence). Trimming cost V 1 base and J 7 bases, with 7 bases left between them. The CDR3 is 11 residues long. The CDR3 region is CAWSERHEAFF. CDR3 sequence (DNA): TGTGCCTGGAGTGAGAGACATGAAGCTTTCTTT.

The chain links TRBV30 to TRBJ2-3; D might be TRBD1 or TRBD2, each matching 5 bases. V was cut by 0 bases and J by 4 bases, with 8 bases left in between. CDR1 and CDR2 from the germline V gene are GTSNPN and SVGIG (reference sequence). The CDR3 totals 13 residues. The CDR3 DNA reads as TGTGCCTGGAGTGTACTGGGACCAGATACGCAGTATTTT. Amino acid sequence: CAWSVLGPDTQYF.

This clone has more than one count but fewer than ten. This chain joins TRBV30 and TRBJ2-5, with TRBD2 identical over 13 bases. The J segment lost 4 bases and the V segment lost 5 bases, leaving 7 bases of the junction unmatched. This CDR3 has 15 amino acids. Germline V lookup: CDR1 GTSNPN, CDR2 SVGIG (reference sequence). This chain's CDR3 is CAWLRTSGGGETQYF. The DNA for the CDR3 is TGTGCCTGGCTTAGGACTAGCGGGGGAGGAGAGACCCAGTACTTC.

This clone appeared a single time. The J gene is TRBJ2-5, the V gene TRBV30; 8 bases match TRBD1. V trimming: 5 bases; J trimming: 5 bases; junction bases outside the gene matches: 7. CDR1 is GTSNPN, CDR2 SVGIG, per germline (reference sequence). CDR3 length equals 13 residues. CDR3 bases: TGTGCCTGGGGGACAGGCAATGGCGAGACCCAGTACTTC. It is translated as CAWGTGNGETQYF.

V and J are TRBV30 and TRBJ2-3; possible D gene TRBD1, 6 bases. The CDR3 covers 15 residues. Germline lookup yields CDR1 GTSNPN and CDR2 SVGIG (reference sequence). The ends were cut back, 2 bases at V and 4 bases at J, with 16 bases in the middle. The CDR3 coding sequence is TGTGCCTGGAGTATTACAGGGCTGGACCCAGATACGCAGTATTTT. Protein sequence: CAWSITGLDPDTQYF.

This clone turned up a few times. The chain employs TRBV28 and TRBJ2-7, with no clear D. V was pared by 3 bases and J by 2 bases, with 14 bases between. Germline V CDR1 and CDR2: MDHEN, SYDVKM. This CDR3 has 15 amino acids. The CDR3 loop is CASSFRDKLPYEQYF. The CDR3 coding sequence is TGTGCCAGCAGTTTCCGCGATAAACTCCCCTACGAGCAGTACTTC.

DNA of the CDR3: TGTGCCAGCAGCTTGATCGGGGTAGCCGAGCAGTACTTC. It is translated as CASSLIGVAEQYF. The gene calls are TRBV5-6 and TRBJ2-7; D is possibly TRBD2 (5 bases). In germline, CDR1 is SGHDT, CDR2 YYEEEE. The CDR3 is made up of 13 amino acids. V lost 1 base and J lost 6, with 11 bases in between.

The rearrangement links TRBV7-2 to TRBJ2-7; 10 nucleotides align to TRBD2. Germline V gene lookup returns CDR1 SGHTA and CDR2 FQGNSA. The CDR3 spans 16 residues. The ends lost 4 bases at V and 1 base at J; junction bases unmatched: 7. The CDR3 DNA reads as TGTGCCAGCAGCTCCGTAGCGGGGGGCCAATCCTACGAGCAGTACTTC. Its translation is CASSSVAGGQSYEQYF.

This clone showed up just a few times. DNA for the CDR3: TGTGCCTGGAGTGTACAGGTGGACACTGAAGCTTTCTTT. Its protein is CAWSVQVDTEAFF. The gene calls are TRBV30 and TRBJ1-1; D might be TRBD1 (5 bases). This CDR3 spans 13 amino acids. Germline lookup yields CDR1 GTSNPN and CDR2 SVGIG (reference sequence). V was shortened by 0 bases and J by 3 bases, with 8 bases between the two germline ends.

This chain connects TRBV20-1 to TRBJ2-1; D possibly corresponds to TRBD1 (6 bases). Germline CDR1 DFQATT, CDR2 SNEGSKA (reference sequence). V lost 3 bases and J lost 9, with 9 bases in between. CDR3 size: 11 residues. The CDR3, as DNA: TGCAGTGCTAGTGGGGGCCTTGAGCAGTTCTTC. It translates to CSASGGLEQFF.

This clone has only a few counts. V usage is TRBV29-1 and J usage is TRBJ1-2; D might be TRBD1 (5 bases). The CDR3 runs 13 residues. Germline CDR1 is SQVTM and CDR2 is ANQGSEA. Trimming cost V 1 base and J 2 bases, with 8 bases left between them. This CDR3 is CSVEGAGNYGYTF. The CDR3 region has the DNA TGCAGCGTTGAAGGAGCAGGGAACTATGGCTACACCTTC.

The CDR3 region is CASSLWAGPTYEQYF. CDR3 nucleotides: TGTGCCAGTAGCCTCTGGGCGGGCCCCACCTACGAGCAGTACTTC. The V gene is TRBV19, the J gene TRBJ2-7, with D possibly matching TRBD2 (5 bases). CDR3 length equals 15 residues. Trimming left V 6 bases short and J 2 bases short, with 17 bases between. CDR1 LNHDA and CDR2 SQIVND come from the germline V gene (reference sequence).

This clone was seen more than once but under ten times. The rearrangement links TRBV30 to TRBJ1-2; possible D gene TRBD1, 6 bases. The CDR3 sequence is 13 residues long. CDR1 GTSNPN and CDR2 SVGIG come from the germline V gene (reference sequence). V was trimmed by 8 bases and J by 4 bases, leaving 17 bases between them. The CDR3 loop reads CAGGPGQLYGYTF. The CDR3 DNA follows: TGTGCCGGGGGCCCAGGGCAGCTCTATGGCTACACCTTC. The variable domain in full, completed from reference TRBV30 and TRBJ1-2, reads SQTIHQWPATLVQPVGSPLSLECTVEGTSNPNLYWYRQAAGRGLQLLFYSVGIGQISSEVPQNLSASRPQDRQFILSSKKLLLSDSGFYLCAGGPGQLYGYTFGSGTRLTVV.